This T cell receptor (beta chain) is drawn from a study of blood T cell repertoires in COVID-19. Study at large: Acute-phase and convalescent COVID-19 samples originated in the United States, Italy and Spain. From T cells, B-cell-depleted T cells, or PBMCs came the material, which was cDNA or gDNA.

The CDR3 is 13 residues long. The germline V gene encodes CDR1 LNHDA and CDR2 SQIVND (reference sequence). Trimming left V 6 bases short and J 3 bases short, with 11 bases between. Authors' methods: Estimated nucleated cell counts came from reference gene primer amplification. Sequencing was performed with immunoSEQ multiplex PCR; in TCRdb, only in-frame clones are kept and a portion is missing. Clone size and the V and J calls come from that table; the DNA yielded D and trimming. Among approximately 140,000 clones listed, 80% to 90% were seen once. J is TRBJ1-2 and V is TRBV19; D uncertain. The TCR was taken from a man aged 70-80 years with acute or convalescent COVID-19. The sample was peripheral blood. The CDR3 sequence: CASSPNGDYGYTF. The CDR3 region has the DNA TGTGCCAGTAGCCCCAACGGGGACTATGGCTACACCTTC.